A single sample gave rise to the 5 T cell receptor beta chains below, sequenced in a study of CD8+CD57+ T cells in acquired aplastic anemia. Researchers used genomic DNA as the template to profile TCR beta VDJ and CDR3. One entry per CDR3 protein results from TCRdb running MiXCR on the reads. The sample yields more than 250,000 distinct CDR3 sequences, around 60% seen once. Sequences were obtained from sorted CD4+, CD8+, or CD8+CD57+ T cells (not recorded which) from PBMCs. Receptor source: a human donor with severe aplastic anemia or a healthy control (not recorded which).

This clonotype was observed a single time. The rearrangement uses TRBV20-1 and TRBJ1-2, with 8 bases that match TRBD1. Germline-derived CDR1 and CDR2 are DFQATT and SNEGSKA (reference sequence). The V and J ends lost 2 bases and 4 bases, in that order; junction bases with no gene match: 6. The CDR3 is made up of 14 amino acids. In nucleotides, the CDR3 is TGCAGTGCTAGACCGGGACAGGCCGGCTATGGCTACACCTTC. It specifies CSARPGQAGYGYTF.

This clonotype is a singleton in its sample. The rearrangement joins TRBV5-1 to TRBJ2-7; D uncertain. The CDR3 is 13 residues long. Trimming pared 2 bases from V and 6 bases from J, leaving 12 bases between. Germline CDR1 is SGHRS and CDR2 is YFSETQ. CDR3 protein: CASSLATSCEQYF. Here the CDR3 DNA reads TGCGCCAGCAGCTTAGCCACGAGCTGCGAGCAGTACTTC.

This clonotype was counted many times. J is TRBJ1-3 and V is TRBV5-6, with 11 bases that match TRBD1. The junction had 16 bases not matched to a gene; V was cut back by 2 bases and J by 0 bases. Per the germline V gene, CDR1 is SGHDT and CDR2 is YYEEEE. The CDR3 is 21 amino acids. CDR3 nucleotides: TGTGCCAGCAGCTTTGGGACCCCGGGACAGGGGGACAGAGTCTCTGGAAACACCATATATTTT. Translation gives CASSFGTPGQGDRVSGNTIYF.

The rearrangement uses TRBV4-1 and TRBJ2-7; TRBD1 is a possible D gene (6 bases). The V gene's germline CDR1 is MGHRA and CDR2 YSYEKL. The CDR3 spans 14 residues. V was cut by 1 base and J by 3 bases, with 10 bases left in between. CDR3 sequence: CASSQVQGLYEQYF. For the CDR3, the DNA is TGCGCCAGCAGCCAAGTACAGGGCCTCTACGAGCAGTACTTC.

The chain uses TRBV11-3 and TRBJ2-3; unclear D gene. From germline, CDR1 is SGHNT and CDR2 YENEEA. The CDR3 covers 11 residues. The germline V and J ends were trimmed by 6 bases and 6 bases, with 7 bases remaining between them. As DNA, the CDR3 is TGTGCCAGCAGGGGGTTGGATACGCAGTATTTT. Its translation: CASRGLDTQYF.